This T cell receptor (beta chain) was identified in a study of siplizumab effects on memory and regulatory T cells. Points from the study as a whole: Some alloreactive sequences were traceable to unstimulated CD4+ memory cells, and siplizumab significantly reduced them. Tregs proliferating in siplizumab cultures lacked confirmation of their suppressive function.

The germline V and J ends were trimmed by 2 bases and 6 bases, with 13 bases remaining between them. The CDR3 runs to 14 residues. The V gene's germline CDR1 is MGHRA and CDR2 YSYEKL. Repertoires were generated with immunoSEQ multiplex PCR, while TCRdb's copy carries only in-frame clones and drops some. The profile covers about 100,000 clones, with more than 85% appearing a single time and roughly 2.8% taken by the ten largest. Concerning this clone: Its antigen remains unidentified.

The sequence derives from a human donor in good health. Some clones in this sample may be carry-over from other donors' samples. Sample: CD4+ T cells sorted from blood. The rearrangement links TRBV4-1 to TRBJ1-2; weak D call: TRBD1 (6 bases). CDR3 residues: CASSQQPGADGYTF. CDR3 nucleotide sequence: TGCGCCAGCAGCCAACAACCGGGGGCGGATGGCTACACCTTC.